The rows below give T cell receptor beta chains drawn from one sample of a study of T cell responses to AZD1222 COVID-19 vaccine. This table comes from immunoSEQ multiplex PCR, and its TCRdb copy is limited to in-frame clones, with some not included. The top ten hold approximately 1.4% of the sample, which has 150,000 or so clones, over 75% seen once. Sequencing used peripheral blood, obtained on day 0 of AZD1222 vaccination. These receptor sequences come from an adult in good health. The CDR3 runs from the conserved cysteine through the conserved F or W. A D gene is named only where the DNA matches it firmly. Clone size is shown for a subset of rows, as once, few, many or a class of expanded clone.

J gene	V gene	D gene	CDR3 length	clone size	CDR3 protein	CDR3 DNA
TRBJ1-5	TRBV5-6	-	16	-	CASSLQGRGINQPQHF	TGTGCCAGCAGCTTACAGGGAAGAGGGATCAATCAGCCCCAGCATTTT
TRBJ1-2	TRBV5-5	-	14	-	CASSQFGGVDGYTF	TGTGCCAGCAGCCAATTTGGAGGGGTGGATGGCTACACCTTC
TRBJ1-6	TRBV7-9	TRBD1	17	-	CASSLMAGGTHNSPLHF	TGTGCCAGCAGCTTGATGGCAGGGGGCACCCATAATTCACCCCTCCACTTT
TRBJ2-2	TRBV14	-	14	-	CASSQDLGVGELFF	TGTGCCAGCAGCCAAGATTTAGGCGTCGGGGAGCTGTTTTTT
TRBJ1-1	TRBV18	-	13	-	CASSLGGNTEAFF	TGTGCCAGCTCTCTAGGCGGGAACACTGAAGCTTTCTTT
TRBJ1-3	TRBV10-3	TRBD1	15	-	CAISALGQAGNTIYF	TGTGCCATCAGCGCTTTGGGACAGGCTGGAAACACCATATATTTT
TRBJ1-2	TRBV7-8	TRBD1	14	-	CASSDLGGGGGYTF	TGTGCCAGCAGCGACCTAGGGGGCGGTGGTGGCTACACCTTC
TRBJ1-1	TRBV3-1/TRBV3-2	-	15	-	CASSQDSSGNTEAFF	TGTGCCAGCAGCCAAGATTCCAGCGGGAACACTGAAGCTTTCTTT
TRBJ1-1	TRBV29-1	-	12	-	CSVDPPDTEAFF	TGCAGCGTTGACCCCCCAGACACTGAAGCTTTCTTT
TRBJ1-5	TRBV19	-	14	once	CASGTQDSNQPQHF	TGTGCCAGTGGGACTCAAGATAGCAATCAGCCCCAGCATTTT
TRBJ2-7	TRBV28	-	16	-	CASSSYGAPQGIEQYF	TGTGCCAGCAGTTCTTATGGGGCACCTCAAGGTATCGAGCAGTACTTC
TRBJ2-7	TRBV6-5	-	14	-	CASTPGGHHYEQYF	TGTGCCAGCACACCCGGGGGGCACCATTACGAGCAGTACTTC
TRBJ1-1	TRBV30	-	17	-	CAWSVSYGGRLRAEAFF	TGTGCCTGGAGTGTAAGTTATGGTGGCAGGCTAAGGGCTGAAGCTTTCTTT
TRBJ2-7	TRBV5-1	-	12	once	CASSPGGSEQYF	TGCGCCAGCAGCCCTGGGGGGTCCGAGCAGTACTTC
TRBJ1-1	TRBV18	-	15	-	CASSPPAGRNTEAFF	TGTGCCAGCTCACCACCGGCAGGGAGGAACACTGAAGCTTTCTTT
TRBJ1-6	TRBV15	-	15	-	CATSRDGQPHSPLHF	TGTGCCACCAGCAGAGATGGACAGCCTCATTCACCCCTCCACTTT
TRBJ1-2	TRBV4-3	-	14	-	CASSLGHPGYGYTF	TGCGCCAGCAGCCTAGGCCATCCTGGCTATGGCTACACCTTC
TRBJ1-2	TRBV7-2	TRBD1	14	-	CASSSRDRLDGYTF	TGTGCCAGCAGCAGCCGGGACAGGCTGGATGGCTACACCTTC
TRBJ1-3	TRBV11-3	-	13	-	CASSLNSGNTIYF	TGTGCCAGCAGCTTAAACTCTGGAAACACCATATATTTT
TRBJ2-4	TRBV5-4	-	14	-	CASSFPGSKNIQYF	TGTGCCAGCAGCTTTCCAGGTTCAAAAAACATTCAGTACTTC
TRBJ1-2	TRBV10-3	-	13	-	CAISAEVGYGYTF	TGTGCCATCAGTGCGGAAGTGGGCTATGGCTACACCTTC
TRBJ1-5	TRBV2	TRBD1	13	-	CASSDRGLQPQHF	TGTGCCAGCAGTGACAGGGGGCTCCAGCCCCAGCATTTT
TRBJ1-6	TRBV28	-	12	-	CASSSRLSPLHF	TGTGCCAGCAGTTCCAGACTGTCACCCCTCCACTTT
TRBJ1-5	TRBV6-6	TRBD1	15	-	CASSPGQGGDQPQHF	TGTGCCAGCAGTCCGGGACAGGGAGGAGATCAGCCCCAGCATTTT
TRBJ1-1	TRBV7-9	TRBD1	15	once	CASSLAAGGNTEAFF	TGTGCCAGCAGCTTAGCGGCAGGGGGGAACACTGAAGCTTTCTTT
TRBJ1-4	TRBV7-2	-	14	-	CASSLVGGSEKLFF	TGTGCCAGCAGCTTAGTGGGGGGGAGTGAAAAACTGTTTTTT
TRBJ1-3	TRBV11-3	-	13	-	CASSYSSGNTIYF	TGTGCCAGCAGTTACTCCTCTGGAAACACCATATATTTT
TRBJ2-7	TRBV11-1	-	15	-	CASSFRGGGIYEQYF	TGTGCCAGCAGCTTTAGGGGCGGAGGGATCTACGAGCAGTACTTC
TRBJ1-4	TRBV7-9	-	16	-	CASSVAVGGSNEKLFF	TGTGCCAGCAGTGTAGCCGTAGGCGGGAGTAATGAAAAACTGTTTTTT
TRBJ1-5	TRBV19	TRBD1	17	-	CASSIAPRTGKIEPQHF	TGTGCCAGTAGTATAGCCCCCCGGACAGGGAAAATTGAGCCCCAGCATTTT
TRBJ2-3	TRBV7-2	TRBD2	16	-	CASSLLRGGGTGTQYF	TGTGCCAGCAGCTTATTGCGGGGGGGCGGCACAGGTACGCAGTATTTT
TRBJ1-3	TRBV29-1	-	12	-	CSVAGAGNTIYF	TGCAGCGTTGCGGGGGCCGGAAACACCATATATTTT
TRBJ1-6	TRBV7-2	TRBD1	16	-	CASSLASDRGNSPLHF	TGTGCCAGCAGCTTAGCATCGGACAGGGGTAATTCACCCCTCCACTTT
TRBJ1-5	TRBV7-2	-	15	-	CASSLEFHGNQPQHF	TGTGCCAGCAGCCTAGAGTTTCATGGCAATCAGCCCCAGCATTTT
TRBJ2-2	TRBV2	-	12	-	CASRSSTGELFF	TGTGCCAGCAGATCGTCCACCGGGGAGCTGTTTTTT
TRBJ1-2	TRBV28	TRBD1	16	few	CASSSTGTGDFYGYTF	TGTGCCAGCAGTTCAACCGGGACAGGAGACTTCTATGGCTACACCTTC
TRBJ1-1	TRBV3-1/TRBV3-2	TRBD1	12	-	CASSFRQGEAFF	TGTGCCAGCAGCTTTCGACAGGGTGAAGCTTTCTTT
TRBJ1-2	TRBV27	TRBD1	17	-	CASTITYLAGGPGGYTF	TGTGCCAGCACAATAACCTACCTCGCAGGGGGCCCGGGAGGCTACACCTTC
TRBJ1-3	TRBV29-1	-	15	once	CSVETGLRSGNTIYF	TGCAGCGTTGAAACAGGGCTCCGCTCTGGAAACACCATATATTTT
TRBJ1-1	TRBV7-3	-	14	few	CASSPRPGATEAFF	TGTGCCAGCAGTCCCCGCCCGGGGGCCACTGAAGCTTTCTTT
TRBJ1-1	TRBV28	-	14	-	CASSFNWQNTEAFF	TGTGCCAGCAGTTTTAACTGGCAAAACACTGAAGCTTTCTTT
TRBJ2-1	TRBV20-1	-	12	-	CSASMNYNEQFF	TGCAGTGCTAGTATGAACTACAATGAGCAGTTCTTC
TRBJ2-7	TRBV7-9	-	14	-	CASSFSQSSYEQYF	TGTGCCAGCAGCTTCAGTCAGAGCTCCTACGAGCAGTACTTC
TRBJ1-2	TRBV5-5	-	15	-	CASSLGRVQTYGYTF	TGTGCCAGCAGCTTGGGGAGGGTACAGACATATGGCTACACCTTC
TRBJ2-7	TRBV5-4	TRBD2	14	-	CASSERGGRYEQYF	TGTGCCTCCAGCGAACGGGGGGGCCGTTACGAGCAGTACTTC
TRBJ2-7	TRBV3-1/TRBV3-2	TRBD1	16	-	CASSQLGGTGRYEQYF	TGTGCCAGCAGCCAACTCGGCGGGACAGGGAGGTACGAGCAGTACTTC
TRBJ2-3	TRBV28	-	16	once	CASSPPGTARLDTQYF	TGTGCCAGCAGCCCTCCCGGGACCGCACGCTTAGATACGCAGTATTTT
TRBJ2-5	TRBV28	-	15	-	CASSSAGTPAGTQYF	TGTGCCAGCAGTTCCGCCGGGACCCCGGCAGGGACCCAGTACTTC
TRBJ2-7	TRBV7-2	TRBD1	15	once	CASSLAPGQNYEQYF	TGTGCCAGCAGCTTAGCGCCGGGACAGAACTACGAGCAGTACTTC
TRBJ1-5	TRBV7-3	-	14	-	CASSPQGANQPQHF	TGTGCCAGCAGCCCTCAAGGGGCAAATCAGCCCCAGCATTTT
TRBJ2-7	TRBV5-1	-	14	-	CASSLATGRNEQYF	TGCGCCAGCAGCTTGGCTACAGGAAGGAACGAGCAGTACTTC
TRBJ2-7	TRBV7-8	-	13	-	CASSLTGQGEQYF	TGTGCCAGCAGCTTAACGGGGCAAGGCGAGCAGTACTTC
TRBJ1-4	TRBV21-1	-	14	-	CASSKAPWGSYGFF	TGTGCCAGCAGCAAAGCGCCGTGGGGCAGCTATGGGTTCTTT